What follows are 15 T cell receptor beta chains derived from one specimen sequenced in a study of blood T cell repertoires in COVID-19. The repertoire was sequenced with immunoSEQ multiplex PCR; TCRdb's copy has only in-frame clones and lacks some. The sample has more than 200,000 clones, around 89% seen once. The sequenced sample was PBMCs or T cells enriched from blood (not recorded which). All receptors come from a woman in her twenties or thirties who had recovered from COVID-19.

The chain uses TRBV6-5 and TRBJ1-2; 11 bases match TRBD1. Unmatched junction bases numbered 3, after V lost 6 bases and J lost 6 bases. The CDR3 consists of 13 residues. The V gene's germline CDR1 is MNHEY and CDR2 SVGAGI. The CDR3 DNA sequence: TGTGCCAGCAGGATGGGACAGGGGGATGGCTACACCTTC. Its protein product is CASRMGQGDGYTF.

The chain uses TRBV29-1 and TRBJ1-2; possibly TRBD1 for D (6 bases). CDR1 SQVTM and CDR2 ANQGSEA come from the germline V gene. The CDR3 covers 15 residues. The ends were cut back, 7 bases at V and 0 bases at J, with 18 bases in the middle. In DNA, the CDR3 is TGCAGCGCACAGGGCTCGATGGAATCTAACTATGGCTACACCTTC. Translation gives CSAQGSMESNYGYTF.

The gene calls are TRBV12-5 and TRBJ2-6; unclear D gene. CDR3 size: 14 residues. The V end lost 6 bases, the J end lost 0 bases, and 6 bases lay between the germline ends. Germline values: CDR1 LGHNT, CDR2 FRNRAP. This CDR3 is CASGYDSGANVLTF. As DNA, the CDR3 is TGTGCTAGTGGCTATGACTCTGGGGCCAACGTCCTGACTTTC. Drawing the rest from reference TRBV12-5 and TRBJ2-6, the complete variable domain is DARVTQTPRHKVTEMGQEVTMRCQPILGHNTVFWYRQTMMQGLELLAYFRNRAPLDDSGMPKDRFSAEMPDATLATLKIQPSEPRDSAVYFCASGYDSGANVLTFGAGSRLTVL.

The chain recombines TRBV5-8 with TRBJ1-3; 9 bases match TRBD1. The germline V gene encodes CDR1 SGHTS and CDR2 YDEGEE. The CDR3 consists of 15 residues. Germline trimming cut 4 bases from V and 2 bases from J; bases unmatched to any gene: 4. CDR3 sequence reads: CASSMDRGTGNTIYF. In nucleotides, the CDR3 is TGTGCCAGCAGCATGGACAGGGGAACTGGAAACACCATATATTTT.

The chain is built from TRBV3-1 (or the pseudogene TRBV3-2) and TRBJ2-5, with 7 positions matching TRBD2. Germline CDR1 LGHDT, CDR2 YNNKEL (reference sequence). The CDR3 is 16 amino acids. The V segment lost 0 bases and the J segment 5 bases; nucleotides outside the gene matches: 9. CDR3 sequence (DNA): TGTGCCAGCAGCCAAGATGTTTTAGCGGGTGGGGAGACCCAGTACTTC. Translated: CASSQDVLAGGETQYF.

This chain joins TRBV6-6 and TRBJ2-7; TRBD1 matches at 10 bases. The CDR3 has 14 amino acids. Germline-derived CDR1 and CDR2 are MNHNY and SVGAGI (reference sequence). V lost 6 bases and J lost 2; bases outside the gene matches: 4. CDR3: CASRGDRGPYEQYF. The CDR3 DNA is TGTGCCAGCAGGGGGGACAGGGGCCCCTACGAGCAGTACTTC.

The V and J genes are TRBV6-1 and TRBJ2-7; a possible D gene is TRBD1 (5 bases). Germline assignment: CDR1 MNHNS and CDR2 SASEGT. V gave up 2 bases and J gave up 3 bases, with 14 bases separating them. CDR3 length: 15 amino acids. The CDR3, as DNA: TGTGCCAGCAGTGAAAGTCAGGGCAGTTTCTACGAGCAGTACTTC. Translated: CASSESQGSFYEQYF.

V usage is TRBV6-2 or TRBV6-3 and J usage is TRBJ2-1; D remains ambiguous. CDR3 length: 16 residues. Trimming removed 4 bases at V and 5 bases at J, with 18 bases between. Germline V CDR1 and CDR2: MNHEY, SVGEGT. CDR3 protein: CASSFRPLRDNNEQFF. Written as DNA, the CDR3 is TGTGCCAGCAGTTTTCGCCCCCTACGAGATAACAATGAGCAGTTCTTC.

The chain carries TRBV25-1 and TRBJ1-6; D call uncertain. Trimming cost V 7 bases and J 3 bases, with 7 bases left between them. The CDR3 spans 13 residues. Germline CDR1 and CDR2: MGHDK and SYGVNS. CDR3 DNA: TGTGCCAGCATCGGGGTCTATAATTCACCCCTCCACTTT. Protein product: CASIGVYNSPLHF.

V and J are TRBV7-2 and TRBJ1-2, with D possibly being TRBD1 (5 bases). V lost 5 bases and J lost 3, with 10 bases in between. The CDR3 contains 13 residues. Germline CDR1 and CDR2: SGHTA and FQGNSA. The CDR3 DNA sequence: TGTGCCAGCAGCCGCGGGGGGGACTATGGCTACACCTTC. Protein sequence: CASSRGGDYGYTF.

The chain employs TRBV28 and TRBJ2-1; D not certain. V lost 2 bases and J lost 4, with 3 bases in between. This CDR3 comprises 12 residues. Germline assignment: CDR1 MDHEN and CDR2 SYDVKM. CDR3 sequence: CASSLQYNEQFF. As DNA, the CDR3 is TGTGCCAGCAGTTTACAATACAATGAGCAGTTCTTC. Using reference TRBV28 and TRBJ2-1 for the parts outside the CDR3, the full variable domain is DVKVTQSSRYLVKRTGEKVFLECVQDMDHENMFWYRQDPGLGLRLIYFSYDVKMKEKGDIPEGYSVSREKKERFSLILESASTNQTSMYLCASSLQYNEQFFGPGTRLTVL.

This chain links TRBV30 with TRBJ2-1; weak D call: TRBD2 (5 bases). This CDR3 spans 12 amino acids. The V and J ends lost 7 bases and 3 bases respectively, with 10 bases between them. Germline V CDR1 and CDR2: GTSNPN, SVGIG (reference sequence). CDR3 amino acids: CASRENYNEQFF. DNA for the CDR3: TGTGCCTCTAGGGAGAACTACAATGAGCAGTTCTTC.

This rearrangement joins TRBV5-1 to TRBJ2-7, with D possibly matching TRBD2 (5 bases). Per germline, CDR1 SGHRS and CDR2 YFSETQ. This CDR3 region has 15 residues. V lost 4 bases to trimming and J lost 0 bases, with 14 bases between them. The CDR3 nucleotides read TGCGCCAGCAGCCCTCGGACGGGAAACTCCTACGAGCAGTACTTC. This encodes CASSPRTGNSYEQYF. The complete variable domain, with remaining parts taken from reference TRBV5-1 and TRBJ2-7, reads KAGVTQTPRYLIKTRGQQVTLSCSPISGHRSVSWYQQTPGQGLQFLFEYFSETQRNKGNFPGRFSGRQFSNSRSEMNVSTLELGDSALYLCASSPRTGNSYEQYFGPGTRLTVT.

The chain uses TRBV4-3 and TRBJ1-6; 7 positions match TRBD1. This CDR3 is 18 amino acids long. The V and J ends lost 0 bases and 10 bases, in that order; junction bases with no gene match: 15. Germline CDR1 reads LGHNA; CDR2 reads YSLEER. CDR3 coding DNA: TGCGCCAGCAGCCAAGAATTTTTCGATCGGCAGGGGGGATCACCCCTCCACTTT. Translation gives CASSQEFFDRQGGSPLHF.

This clone appeared a few times. The CDR3 is CASSLGQIYGYTF. The CDR3 DNA sequence: TGTGCCAGCAGCTTGGGACAGATCTATGGCTACACCTTC. The chain couples TRBV7-2 to TRBJ1-2; 7 nucleotides align to TRBD1. The CDR3 has 13 amino acids. Germline CDR1 reads SGHTA; CDR2 reads FQGNSA. V lost 3 bases, J lost 4 bases, and 2 bases stayed unmatched.